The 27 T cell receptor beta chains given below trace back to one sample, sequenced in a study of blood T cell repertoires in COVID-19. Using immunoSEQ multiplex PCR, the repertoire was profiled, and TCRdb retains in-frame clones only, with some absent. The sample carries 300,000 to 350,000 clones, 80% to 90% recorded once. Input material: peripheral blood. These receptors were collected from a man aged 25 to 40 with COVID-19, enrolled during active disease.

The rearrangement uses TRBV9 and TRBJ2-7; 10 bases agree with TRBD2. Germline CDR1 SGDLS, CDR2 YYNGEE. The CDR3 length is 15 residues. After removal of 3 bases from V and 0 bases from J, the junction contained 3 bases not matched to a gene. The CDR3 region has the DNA TGTGCCAGCAGCGGGGGACTAGCGTCCTCCTACGAGCAGTACTTC. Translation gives CASSGGLASSYEQYF.

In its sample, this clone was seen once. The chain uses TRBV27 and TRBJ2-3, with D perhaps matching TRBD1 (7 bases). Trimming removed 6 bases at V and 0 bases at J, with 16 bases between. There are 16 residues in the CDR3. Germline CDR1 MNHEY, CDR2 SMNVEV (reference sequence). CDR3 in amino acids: CASSPRRGQSTDTQYF. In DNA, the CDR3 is TGTGCCAGCAGCCCTCGGAGGGGACAGAGCACAGATACGCAGTATTTT.

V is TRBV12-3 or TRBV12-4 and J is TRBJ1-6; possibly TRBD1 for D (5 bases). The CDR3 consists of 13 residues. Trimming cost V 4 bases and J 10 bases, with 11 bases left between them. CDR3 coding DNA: TGTGCCAGCAGTTCGAACCAGGGCTCACCCCTCCACTTT. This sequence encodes CASSSNQGSPLHF.

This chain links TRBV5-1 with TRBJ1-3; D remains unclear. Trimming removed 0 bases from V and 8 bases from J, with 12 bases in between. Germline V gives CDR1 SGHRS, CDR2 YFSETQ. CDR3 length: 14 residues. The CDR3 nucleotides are TGCGCCAGCAGCTTGGGGTTGGGAGGATACACCATATATTTT. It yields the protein CASSLGLGGYTIYF.

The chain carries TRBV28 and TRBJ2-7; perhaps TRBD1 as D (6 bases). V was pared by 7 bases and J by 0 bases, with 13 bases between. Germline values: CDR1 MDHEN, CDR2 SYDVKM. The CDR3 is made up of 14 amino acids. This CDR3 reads CASILGGSSYEQYF. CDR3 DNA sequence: TGTGCCAGCATCCTTGGGGGCAGCTCCTACGAGCAGTACTTC.

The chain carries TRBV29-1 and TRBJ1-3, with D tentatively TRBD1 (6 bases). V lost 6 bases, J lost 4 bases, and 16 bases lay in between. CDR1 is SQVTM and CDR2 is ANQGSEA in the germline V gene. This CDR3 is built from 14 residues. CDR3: CSVAVGGTGNTIYF. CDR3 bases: TGCAGCGTCGCAGTAGGGGGTACAGGAAACACCATATATTTT.

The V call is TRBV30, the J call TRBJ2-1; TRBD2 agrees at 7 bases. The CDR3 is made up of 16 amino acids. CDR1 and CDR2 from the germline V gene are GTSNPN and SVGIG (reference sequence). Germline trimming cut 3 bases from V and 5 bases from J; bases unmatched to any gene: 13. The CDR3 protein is CAWSPLQRLANNEQFF. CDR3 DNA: TGTGCCTGGAGCCCCCTTCAGAGACTAGCCAACAATGAGCAGTTCTTC.

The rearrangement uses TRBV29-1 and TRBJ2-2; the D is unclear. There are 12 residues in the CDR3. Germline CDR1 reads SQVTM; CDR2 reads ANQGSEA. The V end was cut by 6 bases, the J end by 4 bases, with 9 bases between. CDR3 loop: CSVQRGTGELFF. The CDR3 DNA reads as TGCAGCGTCCAGCGTGGCACCGGGGAGCTGTTTTTT.

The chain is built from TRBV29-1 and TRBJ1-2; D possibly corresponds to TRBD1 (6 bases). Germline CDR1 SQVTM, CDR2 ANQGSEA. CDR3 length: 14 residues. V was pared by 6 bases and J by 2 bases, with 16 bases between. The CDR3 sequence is CSVVSGGPNYGYTF. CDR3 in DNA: TGCAGCGTAGTAAGCGGGGGCCCGAACTATGGCTACACCTTC.

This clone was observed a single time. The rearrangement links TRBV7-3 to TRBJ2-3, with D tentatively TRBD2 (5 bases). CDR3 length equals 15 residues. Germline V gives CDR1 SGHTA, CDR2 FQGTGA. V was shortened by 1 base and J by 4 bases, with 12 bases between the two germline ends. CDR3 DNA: TGTGCCAGCAGCTTAAGCGGCGGGTACTCAGATACGCAGTATTTT. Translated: CASSLSGGYSDTQYF.

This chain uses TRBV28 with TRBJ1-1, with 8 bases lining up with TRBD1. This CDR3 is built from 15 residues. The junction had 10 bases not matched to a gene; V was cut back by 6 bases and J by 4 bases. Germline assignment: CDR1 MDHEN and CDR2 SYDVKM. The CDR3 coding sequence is TGTGCCAGCAGCGACTCACAGGGGGGATTCACTGAAGCTTTCTTT. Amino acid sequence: CASSDSQGGFTEAFF.

CDR3 DNA: TGTGCCAGCAGCGCAGGGGTATCTGGAAACACCATATATTTT. Translated, it gives CASSAGVSGNTIYF. The chain joins TRBV9 to TRBJ1-3; D may be TRBD1 (6 bases). Per the germline V gene, CDR1 is SGDLS and CDR2 is YYNGEE. This CDR3 is 14 amino acids long. V was clipped by 3 bases and J by 1 base, with 8 bases between them.

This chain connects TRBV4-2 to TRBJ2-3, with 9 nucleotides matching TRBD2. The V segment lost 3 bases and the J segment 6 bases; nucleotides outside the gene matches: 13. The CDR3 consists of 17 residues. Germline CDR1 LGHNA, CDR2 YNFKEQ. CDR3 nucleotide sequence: TGTGCCAGCAGCCACATGCGGGGGGGAGGAAAAGGGGATACGCAGTATTTT. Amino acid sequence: CASSHMRGGGKGDTQYF.

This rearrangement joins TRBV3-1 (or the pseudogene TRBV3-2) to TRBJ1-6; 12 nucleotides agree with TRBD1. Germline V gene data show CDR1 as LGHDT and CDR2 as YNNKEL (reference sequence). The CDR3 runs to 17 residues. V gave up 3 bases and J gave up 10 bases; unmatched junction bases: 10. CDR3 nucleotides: TGTGCCAGCAGCCATGACCCGGGACAGGGGGCCGGGTCACCCCTCCACTTT. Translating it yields CASSHDPGQGAGSPLHF.

DNA of the CDR3: TGTGCCAGCAGTTACTCGAAGACATCTGGAAACACCATATATTTT. This translates into CASSYSKTSGNTIYF. V is TRBV6-5 and J is TRBJ1-3; D gene unclear. Germline V gives CDR1 MNHEY, CDR2 SVGAGI. The V gene lost 0 bases and the J gene lost 1 base, with 7 bases spanning the gap. CDR3 size: 15 residues.

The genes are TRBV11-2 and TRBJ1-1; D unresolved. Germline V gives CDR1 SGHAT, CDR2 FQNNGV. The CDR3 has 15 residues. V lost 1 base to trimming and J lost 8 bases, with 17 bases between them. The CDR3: CASSLVHGMAAEAFF. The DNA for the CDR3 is TGTGCCAGCAGCTTAGTGCACGGTATGGCGGCAGAAGCTTTCTTT.

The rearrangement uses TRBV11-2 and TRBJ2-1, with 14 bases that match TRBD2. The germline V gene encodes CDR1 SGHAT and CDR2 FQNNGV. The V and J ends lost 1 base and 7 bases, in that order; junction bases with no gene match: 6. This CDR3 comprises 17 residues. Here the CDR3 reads CASSLGGLAGGLNEQFF. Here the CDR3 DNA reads TGTGCCAGCAGCTTAGGTGGACTAGCGGGAGGTTTGAATGAGCAGTTCTTC.

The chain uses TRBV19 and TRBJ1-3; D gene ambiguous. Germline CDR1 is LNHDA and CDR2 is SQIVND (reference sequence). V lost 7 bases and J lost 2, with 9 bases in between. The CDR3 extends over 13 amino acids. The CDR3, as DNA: TGTGCCAGTAATCGGACTCCTGGAAACACCATATATTTT. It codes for CASNRTPGNTIYF.

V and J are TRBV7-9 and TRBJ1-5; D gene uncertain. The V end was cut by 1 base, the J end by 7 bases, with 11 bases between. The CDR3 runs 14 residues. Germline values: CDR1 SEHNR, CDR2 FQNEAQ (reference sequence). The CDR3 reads CASSLGRESQPQHF. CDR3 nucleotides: TGTGCCAGCAGCTTAGGCCGGGAGAGCCAGCCCCAGCATTTT.

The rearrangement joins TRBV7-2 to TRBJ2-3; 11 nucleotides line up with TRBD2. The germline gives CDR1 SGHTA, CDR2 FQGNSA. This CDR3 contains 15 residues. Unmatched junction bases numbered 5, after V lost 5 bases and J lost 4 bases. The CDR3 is CASSISGRGADTQYF. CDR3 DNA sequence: TGTGCCAGCAGCATTAGCGGGAGGGGGGCAGATACGCAGTATTTT.

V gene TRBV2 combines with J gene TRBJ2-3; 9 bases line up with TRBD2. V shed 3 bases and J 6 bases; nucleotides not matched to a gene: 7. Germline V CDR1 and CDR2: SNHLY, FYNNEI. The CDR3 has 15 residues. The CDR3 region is CASSDPGLASDTQYF. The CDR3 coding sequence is TGTGCCAGCAGTGATCCGGGACTAGCATCGGATACGCAGTATTTT. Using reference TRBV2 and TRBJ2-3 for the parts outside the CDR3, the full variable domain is EPEVTQTPSHQVTQMGQEVILRCVPISNHLYFYWYRQILGQKVEFLVSFYNNEISEKSEIFDDQFSVERPDGSNFTLKIRSTKLEDSAMYFCASSDPGLASDTQYFGPGTRLTVL.

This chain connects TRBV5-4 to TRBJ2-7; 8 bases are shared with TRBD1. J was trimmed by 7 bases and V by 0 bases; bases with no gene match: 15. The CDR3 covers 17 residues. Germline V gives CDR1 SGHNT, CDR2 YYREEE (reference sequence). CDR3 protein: CASSLAGRGRRDGEQYF. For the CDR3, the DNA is TGTGCCAGCAGCTTGGCCGGCAGGGGGCGGCGTGATGGGGAGCAGTACTTC. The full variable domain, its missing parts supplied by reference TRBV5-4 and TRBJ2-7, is ETGVTQSPTHLIKTRGQQVTLRCSSQSGHNTVSWYQQALGQGPQFIFQYYREEENGRGNFPPRFSGLQFPNYSSELNVNALELDDSALYLCASSLAGRGRRDGEQYFGPGTRLTVT.

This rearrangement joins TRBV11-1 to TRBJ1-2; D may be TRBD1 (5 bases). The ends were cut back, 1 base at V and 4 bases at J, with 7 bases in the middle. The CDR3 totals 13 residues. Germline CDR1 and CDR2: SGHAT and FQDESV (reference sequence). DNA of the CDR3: TGTGCCAGCAGCTTAGGACAGTTCTATGGCTACACCTTC. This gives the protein CASSLGQFYGYTF.

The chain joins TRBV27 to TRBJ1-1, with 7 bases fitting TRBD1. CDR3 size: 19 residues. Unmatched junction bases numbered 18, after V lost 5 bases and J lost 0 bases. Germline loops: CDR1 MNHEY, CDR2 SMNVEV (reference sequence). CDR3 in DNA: TGTGCCAGCAGTCCATCACCCCGACAGGGCGCGAACGTGAACACTGAAGCTTTCTTT. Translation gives CASSPSPRQGANVNTEAFF.

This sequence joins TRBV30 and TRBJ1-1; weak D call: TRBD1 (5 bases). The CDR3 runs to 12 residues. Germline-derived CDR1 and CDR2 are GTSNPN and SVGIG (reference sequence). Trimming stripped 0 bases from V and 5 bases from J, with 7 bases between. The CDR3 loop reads CAWSVGGTEAFF. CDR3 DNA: TGTGCCTGGAGTGTTGGGGGGACTGAAGCTTTCTTT. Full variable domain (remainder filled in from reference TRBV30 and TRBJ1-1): SQTIHQWPATLVQPVGSPLSLECTVEGTSNPNLYWYRQAAGRGLQLLFYSVGIGQISSEVPQNLSASRPQDRQFILSSKKLLLSDSGFYLCAWSVGGTEAFFGQGTRLTVV.

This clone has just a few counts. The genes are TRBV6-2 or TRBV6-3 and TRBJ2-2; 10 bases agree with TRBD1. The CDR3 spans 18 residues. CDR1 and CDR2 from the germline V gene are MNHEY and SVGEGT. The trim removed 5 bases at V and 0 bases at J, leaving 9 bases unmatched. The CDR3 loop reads CASSPPGQGIPNTGELFF. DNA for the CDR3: TGTGCCAGCAGTCCCCCGGGACAGGGGATTCCGAACACCGGGGAGCTGTTTTTT.

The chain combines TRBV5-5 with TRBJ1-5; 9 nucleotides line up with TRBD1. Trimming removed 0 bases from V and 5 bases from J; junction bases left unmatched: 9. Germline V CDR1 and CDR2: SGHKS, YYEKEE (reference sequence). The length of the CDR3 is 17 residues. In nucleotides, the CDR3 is TGTGCCAGCAGCTTGGCCGGACAGGGGCAAGGCGATCAGCCCCAGCATTTT. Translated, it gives CASSLAGQGQGDQPQHF.